The rows below give T cell receptor beta chains drawn from one sample of a study of blood T cell repertoires in COVID-19. Repertoires were generated with immunoSEQ multiplex PCR, while TCRdb's copy carries only in-frame clones and drops some. The data hold roughly 120,000 clones, with about 83% observed a single time. Material: peripheral blood. These receptors came from a man in his 70s with acute or convalescent COVID-19. CDR3s include the opening cysteine and the closing phenylalanine or tryptophan. Fields, in order: clone size, J gene, CDR3 length, V gene, D gene, CDR3 protein, CDR3 DNA. The D gene is left open where the match is weak. The size field is filled for only some rows; it gives once, few, many or a size class.

NA	TRBJ2-2	15	TRBV28	TRBD2	CASSFGGVGTGELFF	TGTGCCAGCAGTTTCGGGGGGGTTGGCACCGGGGAGCTGTTTTTT
NA	TRBJ1-1	13	TRBV12-3/TRBV12-4	NA	CASSFHRGAEAFF	TGTGCCAGCAGTTTCCACCGGGGGGCTGAAGCTTTCTTT
NA	TRBJ1-2	16	TRBV19	NA	CASYNRLGALGYGYTF	TGTGCCAGTTACAATCGTTTGGGGGCGCTGGGCTATGGCTACACCTTC
NA	TRBJ2-5	13	TRBV7-2	NA	CASSLDLRETQYF	TGTGCCAGCAGCTTAGATCTTCGGGAGACCCAGTACTTC
NA	TRBJ2-1	16	TRBV6-4	NA	CASSGRGSSSYNEQFF	TGTGCCAGCAGCGGACGGGGTTCGAGCTCCTACAATGAGCAGTTCTTC
NA	TRBJ2-2	14	TRBV11-3	TRBD2	CASSSGLVTGELFF	TGTGCCAGCAGCTCCGGACTAGTAACCGGGGAGCTGTTTTTT
NA	TRBJ2-1	14	TRBV30	TRBD2	CAFWTSGEYNEQFF	TGTGCCTTCTGGACTAGCGGGGAGTACAATGAGCAGTTCTTC
NA	TRBJ1-1	11	TRBV20-1	NA	CSARPSDEAFF	TGCAGTGCTAGACCCTCAGATGAAGCTTTCTTT
NA	TRBJ2-3	14	TRBV18	TRBD1	CASHRDREPDTQYF	TGTGCCAGCCACCGGGACAGGGAACCAGATACGCAGTATTTT
NA	TRBJ2-2	16	TRBV6-5	TRBD2	CASSYLAGGPAGELFF	TGTGCCAGCAGTTATTTAGCGGGGGGGCCGGCCGGGGAGCTGTTTTTT
NA	TRBJ1-6	15	TRBV6-4	TRBD1	CASSVDRGPNSPLHF	TGTGCCAGCAGCGTTGACAGGGGACCGAATTCACCCCTCCACTTT
NA	TRBJ1-2	16	TRBV27	TRBD1	CASSSARGDTNYGYTF	TGTGCCAGCAGTTCTGCCAGGGGGGACACTAACTATGGCTACACCTTC
NA	TRBJ2-3	15	TRBV2	NA	CASKEEGGRPDTQYF	TGTGCCAGCAAAGAGGAGGGGGGGCGTCCGGATACGCAGTATTTT
NA	TRBJ2-7	15	TRBV7-9	NA	CASSGLGAGAYEQYF	TGTGCCAGCAGCGGACTGGGGGCGGGAGCCTACGAGCAGTACTTC
NA	TRBJ1-2	13	TRBV5-1	NA	CASSFDRNYGYTF	TGCGCCAGCAGCTTTGACAGGAACTATGGCTACACCTTC
NA	TRBJ2-3	14	TRBV10-3	NA	CAISDSSSTDTQYF	TGTGCCATCAGCGACAGTTCTAGCACAGATACGCAGTATTTT
NA	TRBJ2-7	13	TRBV2	NA	CASSVESEREQYF	TGTGCCAGCAGTGTAGAGAGTGAAAGAGAGCAGTACTTC
NA	TRBJ1-6	14	TRBV27	NA	CASSFRVENSPLHF	TGTGCCAGCAGTTTCAGGGTGGAGAATTCACCCCTCCACTTT
few	TRBJ2-2	15	TRBV2	TRBD2	CASSAGTSGTGELFF	TGTGCCAGCAGCGCCGGGACTAGCGGGACCGGGGAGCTGTTTTTT
NA	TRBJ1-2	15	TRBV27	TRBD1	CASSTGALNNYGYTF	TGTGCCAGCAGTACAGGGGCCCTGAATAACTATGGCTACACCTTC
NA	TRBJ2-1	18	TRBV5-1	TRBD2	CASSSSGGLAGLYNEQFF	TGCGCCAGCAGCTCAAGTGGGGGACTAGCGGGCCTTTACAATGAGCAGTTCTTC
once	TRBJ2-2	13	TRBV5-1	NA	CASSPRGPGELFF	TGCGCCAGCAGCCCTCGAGGGCCCGGGGAGCTGTTTTTT
NA	TRBJ1-5	14	TRBV2	NA	CASSENGQPGPQHF	TGTGCCAGCAGTGAAAATGGGCAGCCAGGGCCCCAGCATTTT
NA	TRBJ2-7	14	TRBV10-1	NA	CASSEPPGSYEQYF	TGCGCCAGCAGTGAGCCGCCGGGCTCCTACGAGCAGTACTTC
NA	TRBJ2-3	14	TRBV28	NA	CASTLAGLTDTQYF	TGTGCCAGCACCCTCGCGGGCTTAACAGATACGCAATATTTT
NA	TRBJ1-1	11	TRBV7-9	NA	CASSKSGLILF	TGTGCCAGCAGCAAGTCCGGACTCATTCTCTTT
NA	TRBJ1-5	15	TRBV6-5	NA	CASTRKPGQNQPQHF	TGTGCCAGCACTAGGAAGCCGGGACAAAATCAGCCCCAGCATTTT
NA	TRBJ2-1	15	TRBV7-9	TRBD2	CASSPGTSGYNEQFF	TGTGCCAGCAGCCCCGGGACTAGCGGATACAATGAGCAGTTCTTC
NA	TRBJ1-4	16	TRBV19	TRBD1	CASSTRRGRTNEKLFF	TGTGCCAGTAGTACGCGAAGGGGGCGGACTAATGAAAAACTGTTTTTT
NA	TRBJ1-2	15	TRBV19	TRBD1	CASSIGDSRYGGYTF	TGTGCCAGTAGTATTGGGGACAGTCGGTACGGTGGCTACACCTTC
NA	TRBJ2-3	14	TRBV27	NA	CASRGTRLADTQYF	TGTGCCAGCAGGGGGACACGTTTGGCAGATACGCAGTATTTT
NA	TRBJ2-3	18	TRBV3-1/TRBV3-2	TRBD2	CASSQGGLAGGPRDTQYF	TGTGCCAGCAGCCAAGGGGGACTAGCGGGAGGGCCGAGAGATACGCAGTATTTT
NA	TRBJ1-3	15	TRBV28	NA	CASSLGSGPGNTIYF	TGTGCCAGCAGTTTAGGGTCAGGGCCTGGAAACACCATATATTTT
NA	TRBJ2-3	15	TRBV9	TRBD2	CASSGLAGGADTQYF	TGTGCCAGCAGCGGGCTAGCGGGAGGGGCAGATACGCAGTATTTT
NA	TRBJ2-1	17	TRBV3-1/TRBV3-2	TRBD2	CASSQYPMDSGGDEQFF	TGTGCCAGCAGCCAATACCCCATGGATAGCGGGGGTGATGAGCAGTTCTTC
NA	TRBJ2-5	15	TRBV7-2	NA	CASSLSQGSGETQYF	TGTGCCAGCAGCTTATCACAGGGTTCGGGGGAGACCCAGTACTTC
NA	TRBJ2-1	15	TRBV9	TRBD2	CASSVAASGSDEQFF	TGTGCCAGCAGCGTAGCGGCTAGCGGGAGCGATGAGCAGTTCTTC
NA	TRBJ1-2	12	TRBV28	NA	CASSLETYGYTF	TGTGCCAGCAGTTTAGAGACTTATGGCTACACCTTC
NA	TRBJ1-1	15	TRBV15	NA	CATSRPDRLNTEAFF	TGTGCCACCAGCAGACCGGACAGATTAAACACTGAAGCTTTCTTT
NA	TRBJ2-5	17	TRBV3-1/TRBV3-2	TRBD2	CASSQEASGKPQETQYF	TGTGCCAGCAGCCAAGAGGCTAGCGGGAAGCCCCAAGAGACCCAGTACTTC